Sequencing of this T cell receptor beta chain was carried out in a study of T-cell reconstitution after alpha-beta-depleted transplantation in children. V lost 2 bases to trimming and J lost 1 base; unmatched junction nucleotides: 2. The CDR3 runs 16 residues. In its sample, this clonotype was seen many times. Molecular barcoding with unique molecular identifiers was used for the TCRbeta library. TCRdb recomputed calls from the PCR reads with MiXCR, one row per CDR3 protein. The sample carries hundreds of thousands of distinct CDR3 sequences, about 10% recorded once. The chain employs TRBV12-3 or TRBV12-4 and TRBJ2-2, with 9 positions matching TRBD2. The starting material was PBMCs, obtained before TCRalphabeta/CD19-depleted stem cell transplant. This TCR derives from a child aged 2-15 years with inherited bone marrow failure, due to receive a stem cell transplant. The CDR3 here is CASSLYSGGNTGELFF. Here the CDR3 DNA reads TGTGCCAGCAGTTTATATAGCGGGGGGAACACCGGGGAGCTGTTTTTT.